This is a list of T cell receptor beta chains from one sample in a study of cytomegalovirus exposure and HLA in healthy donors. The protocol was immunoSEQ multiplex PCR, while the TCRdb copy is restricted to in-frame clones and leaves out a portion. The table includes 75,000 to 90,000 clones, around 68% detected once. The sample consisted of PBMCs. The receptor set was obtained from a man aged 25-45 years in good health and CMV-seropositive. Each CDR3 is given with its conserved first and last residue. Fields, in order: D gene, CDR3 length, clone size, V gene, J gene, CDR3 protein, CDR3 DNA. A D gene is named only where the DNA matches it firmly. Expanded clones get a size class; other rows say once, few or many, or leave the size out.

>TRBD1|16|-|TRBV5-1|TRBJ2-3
CASSSQGALNTDTQYF
TGCGCCAGCAGTTCACAGGGGGCGTTGAACACAGATACGCAGTATTTT
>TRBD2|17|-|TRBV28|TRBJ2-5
CASSPGGIAGGLETQYF
TGTGCCAGCAGCCCCGGTGGGATAGCGGGAGGATTGGAGACCCAGTACTTC
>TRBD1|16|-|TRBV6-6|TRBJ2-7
CASSYSLRGGGYEQYF
TGTGCCAGCAGTTACTCCCTAAGAGGGGGCGGGTACGAGCAGTACTTC
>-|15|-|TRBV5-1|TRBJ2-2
CASSLGGEATGELFF
TGCGCCAGCAGCTTGGGAGGGGAGGCCACCGGGGAGCTGTTTTTT
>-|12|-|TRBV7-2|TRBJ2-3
CASSLDFSAQYF
TGTGCCAGCAGCTTAGACTTTAGCGCGCAGTATTTT
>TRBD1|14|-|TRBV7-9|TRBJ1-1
CASSNRTGRLEAFF
TGTGCCAGCAGCAACAGGACAGGGCGGCTGGAAGCTTTCTTT
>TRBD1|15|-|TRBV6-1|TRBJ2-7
CASSEAMGQGGEQYF
TGTGCCAGCAGTGAAGCGATGGGACAGGGCGGCGAGCAGTACTTC
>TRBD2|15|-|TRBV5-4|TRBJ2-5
CASSRSGGALETQYF
TGTGCCAGCAGCCGTAGCGGGGGGGCCTTAGAGACCCAGTACTTC
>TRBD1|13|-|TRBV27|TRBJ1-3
CASSGTAGNTIYF
TGTGCCAGCAGCGGGACAGCTGGAAACACCATATATTTT
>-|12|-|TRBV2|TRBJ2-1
CASSLERNEQFF
TGTGCCAGCAGTTTGGAGAGGAATGAGCAGTTCTTC
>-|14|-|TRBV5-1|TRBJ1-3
CASSLEAAGNTIYF
TGCGCCAGCAGCTTGGAAGCGGCTGGAAACACCATATATTTT
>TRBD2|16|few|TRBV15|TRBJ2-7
CATSTPGLAGFYEQYF
TGTGCCACCAGCACACCTGGGCTAGCGGGATTCTACGAGCAGTACTTC
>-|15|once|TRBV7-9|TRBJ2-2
CASSLFYQGTGELFF
TGTGCCAGCAGCCTATTTTATCAGGGCACCGGGGAGCTGTTTTTT
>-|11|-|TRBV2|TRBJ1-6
CASSGESPLHF
TGTGCCAGCAGTGGGGAGTCACCCCTCCACTTT
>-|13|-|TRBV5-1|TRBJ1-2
CASSVPGDYGYTF
TGCGCCAGCAGCGTCCCGGGTGACTATGGCTACACCTTC
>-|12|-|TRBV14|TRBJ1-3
CASSQDRYTIYF
TGTGCCAGCAGCCAAGACCGGTACACCATATATTTT
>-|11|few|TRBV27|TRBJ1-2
CASSPGYGYTF
TGTGCCAGCAGTCCCGGGTATGGCTACACCTTC
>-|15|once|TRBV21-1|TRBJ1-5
CASDPGRRGNQPQHF
TGTGCCAGCGACCCCGGTAGGCGGGGGAATCAGCCCCAGCATTTT
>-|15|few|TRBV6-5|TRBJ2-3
CASSRTASSTDTQYF
TGTGCCAGCAGTCGTACAGCATCTAGCACAGATACGCAGTATTTT
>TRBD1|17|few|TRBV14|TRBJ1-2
CASSQGEGQPFYYGYTF
TGTGCCAGCAGCCAAGGAGAGGGACAGCCTTTCTACTATGGCTACACCTTC
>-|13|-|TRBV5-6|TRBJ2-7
CASSFGVSYEQYF
TGTGCCAGCAGCTTCGGGGTCTCCTACGAGCAGTACTTC
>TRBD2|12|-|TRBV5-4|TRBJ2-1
CASSLAGGEQFF
TGTGCCAGCAGCTTGGCGGGAGGCGAGCAGTTCTTC
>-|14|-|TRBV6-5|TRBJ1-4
CASSTARRGEKLFF
TGTGCCAGCAGTACAGCCCGGAGGGGAGAAAAACTGTTTTTT
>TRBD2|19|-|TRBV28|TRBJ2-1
CASTPSTSGRAGSSGEQFF
TGTGCCAGCACCCCATCGACTAGCGGGAGGGCCGGGTCTTCCGGTGAGCAGTTCTTC
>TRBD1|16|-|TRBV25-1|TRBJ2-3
CASSVTPRGRTDTQYF
TGTGCCAGCAGTGTAACCCCAAGGGGGCGCACAGATACGCAGTATTTT
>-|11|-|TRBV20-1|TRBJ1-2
CSASPNYGYTF
TGCAGTGCTAGCCCGAACTATGGCTACACCTTC
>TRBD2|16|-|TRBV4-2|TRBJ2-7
CASSQDRTSHQYEQYF
TGTGCCAGCAGCCAAGATCGGACTAGCCACCAGTACGAGCAGTACTTC
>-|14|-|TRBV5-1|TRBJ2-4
CASSLGSGWDIQYF
TGCGCCAGCAGCTTGGGGTCCGGGTGGGACATTCAGTACTTC
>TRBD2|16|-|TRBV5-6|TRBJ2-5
CASSLVLAGEKETQYF
TGTGCCAGCAGCTTGGTTCTAGCGGGGGAAAAAGAGACCCAGTACTTC
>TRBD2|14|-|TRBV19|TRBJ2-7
CASRSSGLAHEQYF
TGTGCCAGTAGATCTTCGGGACTAGCACACGAGCAGTACTTC